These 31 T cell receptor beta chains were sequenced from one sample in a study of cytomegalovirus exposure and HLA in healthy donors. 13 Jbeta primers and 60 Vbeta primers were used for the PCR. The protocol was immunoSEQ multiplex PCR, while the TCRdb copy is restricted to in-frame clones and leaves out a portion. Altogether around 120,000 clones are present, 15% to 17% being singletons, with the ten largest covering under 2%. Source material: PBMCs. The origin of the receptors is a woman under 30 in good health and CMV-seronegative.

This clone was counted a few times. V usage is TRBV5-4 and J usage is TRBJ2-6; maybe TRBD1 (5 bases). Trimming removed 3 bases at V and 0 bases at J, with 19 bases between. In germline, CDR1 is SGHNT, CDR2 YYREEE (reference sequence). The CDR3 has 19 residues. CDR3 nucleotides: TGTGCCAGCAGCTCCCAGGGTTTCCCCTCGGCCTCTGGGGCCAACGTCCTGACTTTC. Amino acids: CASSSQGFPSASGANVLTF.

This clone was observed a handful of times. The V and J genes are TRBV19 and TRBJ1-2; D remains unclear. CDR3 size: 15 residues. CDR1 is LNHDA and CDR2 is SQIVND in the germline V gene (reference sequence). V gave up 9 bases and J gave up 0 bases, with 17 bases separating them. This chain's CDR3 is CASTPSSATNYGYTF. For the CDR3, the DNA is TGTGCCAGCACGCCCTCGAGTGCGACTAACTATGGCTACACCTTC.

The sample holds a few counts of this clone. The chain's CDR3 is CASSHRGAGETQYF. DNA of the CDR3: TGTGCCAGCAGCCATCGGGGGGCGGGAGAGACCCAGTACTTC. The gene calls are TRBV14 and TRBJ2-5; tentatively, D is TRBD2 (7 bases). Germline V gives CDR1 SGHDN, CDR2 FVKESK. V dropped 3 bases and J dropped 4 bases, with 12 bases sitting between them. This CDR3 region has 14 residues.

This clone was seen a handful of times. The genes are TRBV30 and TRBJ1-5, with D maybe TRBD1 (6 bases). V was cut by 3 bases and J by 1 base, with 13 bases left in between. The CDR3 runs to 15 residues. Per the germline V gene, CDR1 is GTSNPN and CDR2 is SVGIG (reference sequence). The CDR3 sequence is CAWSPDRRSNQPQHF. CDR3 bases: TGTGCCTGGAGCCCGGACAGAAGAAGCAATCAGCCCCAGCATTTT.

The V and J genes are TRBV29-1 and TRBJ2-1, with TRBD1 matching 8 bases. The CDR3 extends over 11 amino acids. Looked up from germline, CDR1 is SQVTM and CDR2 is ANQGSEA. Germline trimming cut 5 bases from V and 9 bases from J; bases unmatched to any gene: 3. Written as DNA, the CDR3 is TGCAGCGTTTGGACAGGGACTGAGCAGTTCTTC. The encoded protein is CSVWTGTEQFF.

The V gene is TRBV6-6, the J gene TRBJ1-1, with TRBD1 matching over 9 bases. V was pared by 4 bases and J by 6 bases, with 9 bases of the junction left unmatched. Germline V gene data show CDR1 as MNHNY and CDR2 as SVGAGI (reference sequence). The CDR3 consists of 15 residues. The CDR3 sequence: CASSSPGQGPPEAFF. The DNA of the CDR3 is TGTGCCAGCAGTTCGCCGGGACAGGGTCCCCCTGAAGCTTTCTTT.

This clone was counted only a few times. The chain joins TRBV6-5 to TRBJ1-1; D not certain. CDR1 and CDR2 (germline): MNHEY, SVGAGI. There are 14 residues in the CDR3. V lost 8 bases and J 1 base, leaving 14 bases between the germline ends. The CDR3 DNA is TGTGCCAGCCAGGCGCCGATGACGAACACTGAAGCTTTCTTT. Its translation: CASQAPMTNTEAFF.

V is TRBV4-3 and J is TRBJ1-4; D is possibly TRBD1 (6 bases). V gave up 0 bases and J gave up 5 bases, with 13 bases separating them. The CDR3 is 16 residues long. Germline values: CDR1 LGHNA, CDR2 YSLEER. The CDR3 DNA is TGCGCCAGCAGCCAAGATTCGGGCAGGGGAAATGAAAAACTGTTTTTT. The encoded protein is CASSQDSGRGNEKLFF.

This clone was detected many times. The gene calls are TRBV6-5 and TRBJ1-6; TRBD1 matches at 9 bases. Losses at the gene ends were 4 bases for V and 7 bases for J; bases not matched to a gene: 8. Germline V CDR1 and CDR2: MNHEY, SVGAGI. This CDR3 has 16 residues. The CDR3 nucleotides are TGTGCCAGCAGTTTCCGGGACAGGGCGGAAAATTCACCCCTCCACTTT. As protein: CASSFRDRAENSPLHF.

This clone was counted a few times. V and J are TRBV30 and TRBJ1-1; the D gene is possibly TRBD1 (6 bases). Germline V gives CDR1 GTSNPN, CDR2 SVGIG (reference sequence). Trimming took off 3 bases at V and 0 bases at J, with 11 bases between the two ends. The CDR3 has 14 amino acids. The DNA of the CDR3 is TGTGCCTGGAGGACAGGCTACATGAACACTGAAGCTTTCTTT. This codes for CAWRTGYMNTEAFF.

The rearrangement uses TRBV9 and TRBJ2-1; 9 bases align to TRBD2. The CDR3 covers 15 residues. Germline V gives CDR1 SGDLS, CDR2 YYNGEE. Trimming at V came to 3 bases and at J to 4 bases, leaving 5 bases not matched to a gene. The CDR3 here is CASSARGGAYNEQFF. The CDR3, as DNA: TGTGCCAGCAGCGCCCGCGGGGGGGCTTACAATGAGCAGTTCTTC. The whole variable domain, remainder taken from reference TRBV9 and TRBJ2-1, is DSGVTQTPKHLITATGQRVTLRCSPRSGDLSVYWYQQSLDQGLQFLIQYYNGEERAKGNILERFSAQQFPDLHSELNLSSLELGDSALYFCASSARGGAYNEQFFGPGTRLTVL.

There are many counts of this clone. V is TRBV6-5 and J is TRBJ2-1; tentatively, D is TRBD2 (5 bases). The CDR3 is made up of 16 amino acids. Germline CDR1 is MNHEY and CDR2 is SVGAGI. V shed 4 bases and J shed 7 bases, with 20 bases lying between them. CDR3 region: CASSSWTPLDGNEQFF. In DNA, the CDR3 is TGTGCCAGCAGTTCTTGGACTCCCCTGGACGGAAATGAGCAGTTCTTC.

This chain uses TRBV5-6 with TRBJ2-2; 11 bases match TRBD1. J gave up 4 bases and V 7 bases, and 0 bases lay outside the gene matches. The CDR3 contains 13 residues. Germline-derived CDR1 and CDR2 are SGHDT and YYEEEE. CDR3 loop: CASGTGGTGELFF. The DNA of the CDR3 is TGTGCCAGCGGGACAGGGGGCACCGGGGAGCTGTTTTTT.

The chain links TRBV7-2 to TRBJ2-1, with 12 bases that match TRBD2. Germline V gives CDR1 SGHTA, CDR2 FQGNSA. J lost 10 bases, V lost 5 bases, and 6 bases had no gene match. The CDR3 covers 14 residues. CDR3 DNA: TGTGCCAGCAGCCATGGGACTAGCGGGTACGAGCAGTTCTTC. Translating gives CASSHGTSGYEQFF.

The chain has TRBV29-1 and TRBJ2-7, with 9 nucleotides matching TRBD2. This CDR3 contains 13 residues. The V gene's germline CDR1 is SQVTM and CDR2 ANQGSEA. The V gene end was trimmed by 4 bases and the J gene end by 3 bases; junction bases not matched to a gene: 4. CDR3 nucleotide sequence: TGCAGCGTTGCTAGCGGGGACCACTACGAGCAGTACTTC. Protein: CSVASGDHYEQYF.

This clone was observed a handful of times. CDR3 amino acids: CASSVGLAETYNEQFF. CDR3 nucleotide sequence: TGTGCCAGCAGTGTCGGACTAGCGGAGACATACAATGAGCAGTTCTTC. The rearrangement links TRBV25-1 to TRBJ2-1; 10 nucleotides agree with TRBD2. Looked up from germline, CDR1 is MGHDK and CDR2 is SYGVNS. CDR3 size: 16 residues. After removal of 4 bases from V and 4 bases from J, the junction contained 7 bases not matched to a gene. The full variable domain, with the rest looked up from reference TRBV25-1 and TRBJ2-1, is EADIYQTPRYLVIGTGKKITLECSQTMGHDKMYWYQQDPGMELHLIHYSYGVNSTEKGDLSSESTVSRIRTEHFPLTLESARPSHTSQYLCASSVGLAETYNEQFFGPGTRLTVL.

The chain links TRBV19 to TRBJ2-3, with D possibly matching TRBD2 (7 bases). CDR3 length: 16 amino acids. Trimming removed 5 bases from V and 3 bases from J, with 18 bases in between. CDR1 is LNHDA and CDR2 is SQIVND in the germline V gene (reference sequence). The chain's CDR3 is CASSGGGGGRTDTQYF. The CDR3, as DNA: TGTGCCAGTAGTGGGGGGGGCGGCGGGCGGACAGATACGCAGTATTTT.

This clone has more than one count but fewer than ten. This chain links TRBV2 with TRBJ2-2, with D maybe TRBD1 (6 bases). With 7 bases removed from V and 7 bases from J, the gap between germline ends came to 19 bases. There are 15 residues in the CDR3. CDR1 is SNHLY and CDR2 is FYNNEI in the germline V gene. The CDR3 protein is CASNGGESTVGELFF. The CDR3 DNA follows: TGTGCCAGCAATGGGGGCGAAAGCACTGTCGGGGAGCTGTTTTTT.

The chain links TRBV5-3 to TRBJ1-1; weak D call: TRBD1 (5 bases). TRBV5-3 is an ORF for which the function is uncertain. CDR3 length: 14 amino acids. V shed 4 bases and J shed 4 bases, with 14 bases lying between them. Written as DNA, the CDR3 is TGTGCCAGAAGCCGAGGACAACCTGGCACTGAAGCTTTCTTT. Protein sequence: CARSRGQPGTEAFF.

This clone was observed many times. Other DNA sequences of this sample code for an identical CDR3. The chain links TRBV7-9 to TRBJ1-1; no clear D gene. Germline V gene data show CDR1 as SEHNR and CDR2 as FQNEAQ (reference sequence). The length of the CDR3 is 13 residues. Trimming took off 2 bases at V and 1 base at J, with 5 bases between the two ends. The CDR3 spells CASSLLGNTEAFF. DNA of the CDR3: TGTGCCAGCAGCTTACTAGGGAACACTGAAGCTTTCTTT.

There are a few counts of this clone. As DNA, the CDR3 is TGCAGCGTTGTGCGAGACCCCCGGGGGTCGGAGACCCAGTACTTC. Translating gives CSVVRDPRGSETQYF. The chain couples TRBV29-1 to TRBJ2-5, with D maybe TRBD2 (6 bases). Trimming cost V 4 bases and J 5 bases, with 20 bases left between them. This CDR3 is 15 amino acids long. Germline V CDR1 and CDR2: SQVTM, ANQGSEA. The complete variable domain, with remaining parts taken from reference TRBV29-1 and TRBJ2-5, reads SAVISQKPSRDICQRGTSLTIQCQVDSQVTMMFWYRQQPGQSLTLIATANQGSEATYESGFVIDKFPISRPNLTFSTLTVSNMSPEDSSIYLCSVVRDPRGSETQYFGPGTRLLVL.

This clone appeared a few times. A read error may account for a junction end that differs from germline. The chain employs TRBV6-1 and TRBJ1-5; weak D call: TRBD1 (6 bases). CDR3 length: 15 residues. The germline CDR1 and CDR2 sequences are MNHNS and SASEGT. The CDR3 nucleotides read TGTGCCAGCAGTATCGAGGGTGGGGGCAATCAGCCCCAGAATTTT. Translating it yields CASSIEGGGNQPQNF.

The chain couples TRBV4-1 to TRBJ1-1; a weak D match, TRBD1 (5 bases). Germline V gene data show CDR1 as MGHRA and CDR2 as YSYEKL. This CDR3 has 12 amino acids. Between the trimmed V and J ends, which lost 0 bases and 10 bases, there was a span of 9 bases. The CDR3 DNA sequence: TGCGCCAGCAGCCAAGATGGGCAGGGAGCTTTCTTT. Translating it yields CASSQDGQGAFF.

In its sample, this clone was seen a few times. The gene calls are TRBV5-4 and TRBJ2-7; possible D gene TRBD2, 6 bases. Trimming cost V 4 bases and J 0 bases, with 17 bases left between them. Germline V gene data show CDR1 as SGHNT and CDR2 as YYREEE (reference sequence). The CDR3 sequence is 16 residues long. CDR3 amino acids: CASSHAGLFGSYEQYF. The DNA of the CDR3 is TGTGCCAGCAGCCACGCGGGGTTATTCGGCTCCTACGAGCAGTACTTC.

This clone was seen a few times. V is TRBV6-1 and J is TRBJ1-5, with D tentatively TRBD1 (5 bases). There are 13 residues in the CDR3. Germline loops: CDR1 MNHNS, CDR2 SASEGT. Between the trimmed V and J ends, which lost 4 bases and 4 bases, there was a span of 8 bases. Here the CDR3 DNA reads TGTGCCAGCAGTGTCGGGGGTAATCAGCCCCAGCATTTT. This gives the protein CASSVGGNQPQHF.

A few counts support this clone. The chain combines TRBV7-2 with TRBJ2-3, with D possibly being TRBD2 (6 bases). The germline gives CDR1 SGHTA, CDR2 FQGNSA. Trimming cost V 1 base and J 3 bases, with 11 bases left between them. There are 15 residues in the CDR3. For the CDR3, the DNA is TGTGCCAGCAGCTTAGGGCTTAGCGGTACAGATACGCAGTATTTT. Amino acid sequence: CASSLGLSGTDTQYF.

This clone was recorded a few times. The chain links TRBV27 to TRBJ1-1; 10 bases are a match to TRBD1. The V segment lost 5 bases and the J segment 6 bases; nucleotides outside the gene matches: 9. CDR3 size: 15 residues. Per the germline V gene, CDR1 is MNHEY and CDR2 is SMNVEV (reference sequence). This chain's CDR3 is CASSVGTGEGAEAFF. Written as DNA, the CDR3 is TGTGCCAGCAGTGTTGGGACAGGGGAGGGTGCTGAAGCTTTCTTT.

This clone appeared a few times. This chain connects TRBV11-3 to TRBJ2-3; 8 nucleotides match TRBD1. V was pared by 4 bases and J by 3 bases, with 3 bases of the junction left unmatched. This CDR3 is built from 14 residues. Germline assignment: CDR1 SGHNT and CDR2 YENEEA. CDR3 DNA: TGTGCCAGCAGCTCAGGACAGGGAACAGATACGCAGTATTTT. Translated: CASSSGQGTDTQYF.

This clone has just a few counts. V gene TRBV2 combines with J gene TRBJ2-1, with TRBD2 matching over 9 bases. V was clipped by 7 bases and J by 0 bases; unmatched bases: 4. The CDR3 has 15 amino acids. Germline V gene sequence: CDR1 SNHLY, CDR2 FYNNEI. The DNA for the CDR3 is TGTGCCAGCATCTCGACTAGCGGCTCCTACAATGAGCAGTTCTTC. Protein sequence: CASISTSGSYNEQFF.

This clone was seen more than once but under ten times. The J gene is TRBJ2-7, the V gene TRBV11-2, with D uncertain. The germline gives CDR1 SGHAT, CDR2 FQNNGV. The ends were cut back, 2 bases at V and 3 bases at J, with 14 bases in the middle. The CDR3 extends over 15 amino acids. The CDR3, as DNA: TGTGCCAGCAGCTTACCCCCAGACTTTCACTACGAGCAGTACTTC. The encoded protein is CASSLPPDFHYEQYF.

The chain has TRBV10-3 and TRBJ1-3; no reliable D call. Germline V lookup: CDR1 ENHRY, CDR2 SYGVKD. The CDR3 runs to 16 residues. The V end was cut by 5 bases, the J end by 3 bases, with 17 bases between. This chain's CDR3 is CAISSPTGFRGNTIYF. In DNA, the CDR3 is TGTGCCATCAGTTCACCTACGGGGTTTCGTGGAAACACCATATATTTT.